The 24 T cell receptor beta chains listed next were all sequenced from one sample in a study of chemoradiotherapy in HPV16-positive cancers. The assay was immunoSEQ multiplex PCR, and TCRdb's table has in-frame clones only and misses some. Seen here are under 50,000 clones, around 80% observed once, and the top ten hold more than 5%. The source was blood, collected from a patient who underwent chemoradiotherapy. All receptors come from a human donor with HPV-associated anogenital cancer.

The rearrangement joins TRBV19 to TRBJ2-6, with D perhaps matching TRBD2 (6 bases). Trimming cost V 7 bases and J 2 bases, with 21 bases left between them. The CDR3 contains 18 residues. Germline CDR1 and CDR2: LNHDA and SQIVND (reference sequence). CDR3 DNA sequence: TGTGCCAGTACCCCCCCCGGGACTCAGCGGGCTGGGGCCAACGTCCTGACTTTC. Its protein is CASTPPGTQRAGANVLTF.

The chain has TRBV14 and TRBJ2-4; D not resolved. The CDR3 contains 13 residues. Germline values: CDR1 SGHDN, CDR2 FVKESK. The germline V and J ends were trimmed by 1 base and 7 bases, with 8 bases remaining between them. The chain's CDR3 is CASSQVPANIQYF. CDR3 nucleotides: TGTGCCAGCAGCCAAGTCCCCGCGAACATTCAGTACTTC.

V usage is TRBV7-6 and J usage is TRBJ2-4, with 8 bases fitting TRBD2. Germline CDR1 SGHVS, CDR2 FNYEAQ. V was pared by 5 bases and J by 6 bases, with 6 bases of the junction left unmatched. CDR3 length: 14 amino acids. The CDR3 here is CASSRGGEGNIQYF. DNA of the CDR3: TGTGCCAGCAGCCGGGGGGGGGAAGGAAACATTCAGTACTTC.

This sequence joins TRBV7-6 and TRBJ2-1; TRBD2 is a possible D gene (7 bases). V was clipped by 0 bases and J by 5 bases, with 11 bases between them. The CDR3 runs 15 residues. Per the germline V gene, CDR1 is SGHVS and CDR2 is FNYEAQ. The chain's CDR3 is CASSLAGGPNNEQFF. Here the CDR3 DNA reads TGTGCCAGCAGCTTAGCGGGGGGGCCCAACAATGAGCAGTTCTTC. The whole variable domain, remainder taken from reference TRBV7-6 and TRBJ2-1, is GAGVSQSPRYKVTKRGQDVALRCDPISGHVSLYWYRQALGQGPEFLTYFNYEAQQDKSGLPNDRFSAERPEGSISTLTIQRTEQRDSAMYRCASSLAGGPNNEQFFGPGTRLTVL.

This clone turned up a few times. The chain employs TRBV19 and TRBJ1-4; TRBD1 is a possible D gene (6 bases). CDR1 is LNHDA, CDR2 SQIVND, per germline (reference sequence). V was cut by 5 bases and J by 14 bases, with 18 bases left in between. The CDR3 has 13 amino acids. The CDR3 region is CASSVLANGGLFF. The CDR3 DNA reads TGTGCCAGTAGTGTCCTCGCCAACGGGGGCCTGTTTTTT.

J is TRBJ2-1 and V is TRBV7-2; D is possibly TRBD2 (5 bases). CDR1 is SGHTA, CDR2 FQGNSA, per germline. V was cut by 2 bases and J by 6 bases, with 11 bases left in between. The CDR3 has 14 residues. CDR3 sequence reads: CASSLSRDANEQFF. CDR3 nucleotide sequence: TGTGCCAGCAGCTTAAGTCGGGATGCCAATGAGCAGTTCTTC.

This clone was detected only a few times. The chain combines TRBV4-3 with TRBJ1-5, with D possibly TRBD1 on 5 matching bases. Deletions cut 1 base from V and 3 bases from J, with 10 bases between. This CDR3 has 15 residues. The germline gives CDR1 LGHNA, CDR2 YSLEER. The CDR3 region has the DNA TGCGCCAGCAGCCAAGTTTTGGGGGTCAATCAGCCCCAGCATTTT. Translation gives CASSQVLGVNQPQHF.

The chain is built from TRBV2 and TRBJ2-7; 10 bases are a match to TRBD1. Germline V gene data show CDR1 as SNHLY and CDR2 as FYNNEI. The CDR3 sequence is 13 residues long. V was clipped by 8 bases and J by 5 bases; unmatched bases: 6. The CDR3 is CASRGTGVHEQYF. The CDR3 bases are TGTGCCAGCCGCGGGACAGGGGTTCACGAGCAGTACTTC.

The chain uses TRBV7-6 and TRBJ1-3, with D unresolved. In germline, CDR1 is SGHVS, CDR2 FNYEAQ. Deletions cut 1 base from V and 5 bases from J, with 9 bases between. The CDR3 consists of 14 residues. The chain's CDR3 is CASSLVGGRNTIYF. The CDR3 coding sequence is TGTGCCAGCAGCTTAGTGGGAGGGCGAAACACCATATATTTT. The complete variable domain, with remaining parts taken from reference TRBV7-6 and TRBJ1-3, reads GAGVSQSPRYKVTKRGQDVALRCDPISGHVSLYWYRQALGQGPEFLTYFNYEAQQDKSGLPNDRFSAERPEGSISTLTIQRTEQRDSAMYRCASSLVGGRNTIYFGEGSWLTVV.

The J gene is TRBJ2-1, the V gene TRBV7-8; 7 bases are a match to TRBD2. The CDR3 is 15 residues long. After removal of 4 bases from V and 9 bases from J, the junction contained 12 bases not matched to a gene. Germline CDR1 reads SGHVS; CDR2 reads FQNEAQ. CDR3 in DNA: TGTGCCAGCAGCTCCCCCTCGCGGGGGAGTAGTGAGCAGTTCTTC. Its translation: CASSSPSRGSSEQFF.

This clone has only a few counts. The chain employs TRBV5-1 and TRBJ1-1, with a tentative D call TRBD1 (5 bases). The CDR3 consists of 16 residues. Germline lookup yields CDR1 SGHRS and CDR2 YFSETQ. The V and J ends lost 1 base and 4 bases respectively, with 17 bases between them. CDR3 protein: CASSLQGVLGSTEAFF. CDR3 coding DNA: TGCGCCAGCAGCTTGCAGGGCGTACTTGGCAGCACTGAAGCTTTCTTT.

The chain couples TRBV7-6 to TRBJ2-5; possibly TRBD1 for D (6 bases). Germline CDR1 SGHVS, CDR2 FNYEAQ. The V gene lost 3 bases and the J gene lost 3 bases, with 11 bases spanning the gap. The CDR3 has 14 residues. The CDR3 region is CASSFGTTKETQYF. In DNA, the CDR3 is TGTGCCAGCAGCTTCGGGACAACGAAAGAGACCCAGTACTTC.

This clone was seen only a few times. The chain links TRBV10-3 to TRBJ1-5; tentatively, D is TRBD1 (6 bases). Germline V lookup: CDR1 ENHRY, CDR2 SYGVKD. The CDR3 has 14 amino acids. V was cut by 4 bases and J by 3 bases, with 10 bases left in between. CDR3 DNA sequence: TGTGCCATCAGTGCGGGGGGGGCCAATCAGCCCCAGCATTTT. Protein sequence: CAISAGGANQPQHF.

The CDR3 bases are TGTGCCAGCAGCCCCGAGGGGGGCAACACAGATACGCAGTATTTT. This encodes CASSPEGGNTDTQYF. This sequence joins TRBV7-2 and TRBJ2-3; perhaps D is TRBD1 or TRBD2 (6 bases each). The CDR3 sequence is 15 residues long. Trimming removed 5 bases from V and 2 bases from J, with 14 bases in between. Germline V lookup: CDR1 SGHTA, CDR2 FQGNSA.

The rearrangement links TRBV7-2 to TRBJ1-5; D gene uncertain. The CDR3 extends over 15 amino acids. CDR1 and CDR2 from the germline V gene are SGHTA and FQGNSA. V was shortened by 5 bases and J by 0 bases, with 11 bases between the two germline ends. CDR3 region: CASSARTYSNQPQHF. CDR3 DNA: TGTGCCAGCAGCGCTCGGACTTATAGCAATCAGCCCCAGCATTTT.

The gene calls are TRBV6-6 and TRBJ2-7; TRBD1 is a possible D gene (5 bases). The CDR3 length is 15 residues. Germline V gene data show CDR1 as MNHNY and CDR2 as SVGAGI (reference sequence). With 7 bases removed from V and 4 bases from J, the gap between germline ends came to 20 bases. The CDR3 region is CASIDSSRGGYEQYF. The CDR3 DNA reads as TGTGCCAGCATCGACTCGAGTAGGGGCGGTTACGAGCAGTACTTC.

The chain has TRBV10-1 and TRBJ2-3; D is unclear. Between the trimmed V and J ends, which lost 8 bases and 0 bases, there was a span of 6 bases. The CDR3 covers 12 residues. Germline lookup yields CDR1 WNHNN and CDR2 SYGVQD (reference sequence). CDR3 DNA: TGCGCCAGCGGGTCTAGCACAGATACGCAGTATTTT. Its protein product is CASGSSTDTQYF.

The J gene is TRBJ1-4, the V gene TRBV13; no clear D gene. Trimming pared 2 bases from V and 7 bases from J, leaving 5 bases between. Germline V gene sequence: CDR1 PRHDT, CDR2 FYEKMQ (reference sequence). The CDR3 loop spans 12 amino acids. In DNA, the CDR3 is TGTGCCAGCAGCTTAAGGCTTGAAAAACTGTTTTTT. It codes for CASSLRLEKLFF.

The chain recombines TRBV6-1 with TRBJ1-5; a possible D gene is TRBD1 (6 bases). Trimming left V 0 bases short and J 7 bases short, with 13 bases between. This CDR3 has 15 amino acids. In germline, CDR1 is MNHNS, CDR2 SASEGT. The CDR3 loop is CASSEAWTARQPQHF. The CDR3 region has the DNA TGTGCCAGCAGTGAAGCTTGGACAGCCCGGCAGCCCCAGCATTTT.

In this sample, this clone turned up a few times. This rearrangement joins TRBV7-3 to TRBJ2-2, with 7 bases lining up with TRBD1. Per germline, CDR1 SGHTA and CDR2 FQGTGA. There are 12 residues in the CDR3. V was clipped by 4 bases and J by 13 bases; unmatched bases: 6. CDR3 loop: CASSSTGLGLFF. The DNA for the CDR3 is TGTGCCAGCAGCTCGACAGGGTTGGGGCTGTTTTTT.

CDR3 sequence: CASLPTVSSYEQYF. Written as DNA, the CDR3 is TGTGCCAGCTTGCCGACAGTGAGCTCCTACGAGCAGTACTTC. The genes are TRBV18 and TRBJ2-7, with D perhaps matching TRBD1 (5 bases). The V and J ends lost 7 bases and 0 bases respectively, with 13 bases between them. Germline-derived CDR1 and CDR2 are KGHSH and LQKENI. This CDR3 region has 14 residues.

V is TRBV6-5 and J is TRBJ1-4, with 8 bases that match TRBD1. Per germline, CDR1 MNHEY and CDR2 SVGAGI. There are 13 residues in the CDR3. The ends lost 4 bases at V and 6 bases at J; junction bases unmatched: 1. The DNA for the CDR3 is TGTGCCAGCAGTTTACAGGGGGATGAAAAACTGTTTTTT. Protein: CASSLQGDEKLFF.

The chain links TRBV7-2 to TRBJ2-2; TRBD2 aligns across 9 bases. CDR3 length equals 17 residues. V gave up 3 bases and J gave up 1 base; unmatched junction bases: 6. Germline CDR1 is SGHTA and CDR2 is FQGNSA. As DNA, the CDR3 is TGTGCCAGCAGCTTGTCAAGCGGGGGGAAGAACACCGGGGAGCTGTTTTTT. It encodes CASSLSSGGKNTGELFF.

The V call is TRBV19, the J call TRBJ1-2; no clear D gene. Trimming removed 4 bases at V and 3 bases at J, with 15 bases between. This CDR3 has 15 amino acids. CDR1 and CDR2 (germline): LNHDA, SQIVND (reference sequence). CDR3 in amino acids: CASSSPQLTDYGYTF. CDR3 DNA: TGTGCCAGTAGTAGCCCCCAGCTCACGGACTATGGCTACACCTTC.